This TCR beta chain derives from a study of T-cell memory formation after mild COVID-19. Findings of the study overall: Memory sampled before infection contained some responding clones, suggesting cross-reactive memory joined.

This CDR3 has 12 residues. Germline V gives CDR1 SGHTA, CDR2 FQGNSA. V lost 6 bases, J lost 9 bases, and 3 bases stayed unmatched. This clonotype was picked up a small number of times. The antigen remains undetermined. The authors produced TCR alpha and TCR beta cDNA libraries with sample barcodes and UMIs by 5'RACE using constant-segment primers. TCRdb re-analysed the 5' RACE reads in MiXCR, keeping a single row per CDR3 protein. This sample has approximately 150,000 distinct CDR3 sequences, with about a fifth found just once. This chain joins TRBV7-2 and TRBJ2-1; 9 bases are a match to TRBD2. Source material: PBMCs or a T cell subset sorted from them (not recorded which). This TCR was recovered from an adult woman who had mild COVID-19 (a few samples of this study predate the infection). Cell type and time point are not known. The CDR3 region has the DNA TGTGCCAGCAGTCTAGCGGGACCTGAGCAGTTCTTC. This sequence encodes CASSLAGPEQFF.